The 26 T cell receptor beta chains listed next were all sequenced from one sample in a study of T cell changes during pregnancy in multiple sclerosis. Sequencing was performed with immunoSEQ multiplex PCR; in TCRdb, only in-frame clones are kept and a portion is missing. The sample has roughly 47,000 clones; 94% are singletons. The source was CD8+ T cells from peripheral blood mononuclear cells, collected before pregnancy. The receptors shown here come from a female donor with multiple sclerosis, enrolled in a pregnancy study.

The rearrangement uses TRBV13 and TRBJ2-2; D ambiguous. CDR1 is PRHDT and CDR2 is FYEKMQ in the germline V gene (reference sequence). CDR3 size: 13 residues. V gave up 1 base and J gave up 5 bases, with 5 bases separating them. The CDR3 here is CASSLAVTGELFF. Here the CDR3 DNA reads TGTGCCAGCAGCTTAGCGGTAACCGGGGAGCTGTTTTTT. Using reference TRBV13 and TRBJ2-2 for the parts outside the CDR3, the full variable domain is AAGVIQSPRHLIKEKRETATLKCYPIPRHDTVYWYQQGPGQDPQFLISFYEKMQSDKGSIPDRFSAQQFSDYHSELNMSSLELGDSALYFCASSLAVTGELFFGEGSRLTVL.

A few counts support this clone. The chain couples TRBV10-2 to TRBJ2-1; 10 bases map to TRBD2. The V and J ends lost 8 bases and 10 bases, in that order; junction bases with no gene match: 8. The CDR3 is 13 residues long. In germline, CDR1 is WSHSY, CDR2 SAAADI. CDR3 protein: CASLELAGTEQFF. The DNA of the CDR3 is TGCGCCAGCTTGGAACTAGCGGGAACCGAGCAGTTCTTC.

The gene calls are TRBV27 and TRBJ1-4; D uncertain. V lost 3 bases to trimming and J lost 0 bases, with 8 bases between them. The CDR3 has 15 residues. CDR1 is MNHEY and CDR2 is SMNVEV in the germline V gene (reference sequence). The DNA of the CDR3 is TGTGCCAGCAGTTTCGCGGTTGCAACTAATGAAAAACTGTTTTTT. It yields the protein CASSFAVATNEKLFF.

V usage is TRBV27 and J usage is TRBJ2-3, with D tentatively TRBD2 (5 bases). The CDR3 extends over 13 amino acids. V was cut by 6 bases and J by 3 bases, with 10 bases left in between. The germline gives CDR1 MNHEY, CDR2 SMNVEV (reference sequence). Here the CDR3 reads CASRQAETDTQYF. The CDR3 bases are TGTGCCAGCAGACAAGCGGAAACAGATACGCAGTATTTT.

V usage is TRBV30 and J usage is TRBJ2-3; 9 nucleotides agree with TRBD2. CDR3 length: 16 amino acids. V was clipped by 2 bases and J by 6 bases; unmatched bases: 12. Per the germline V gene, CDR1 is GTSNPN and CDR2 is SVGIG (reference sequence). The CDR3 loop is CAWSFLAGSPRDTQYF. CDR3 sequence (DNA): TGTGCCTGGAGTTTCCTAGCGGGATCGCCCAGGGATACGCAGTATTTT.

This rearrangement joins TRBV5-1 to TRBJ2-7; 7 bases map to TRBD1. Trimming at V came to 4 bases and at J to 3 bases, leaving 7 bases not matched to a gene. There are 14 residues in the CDR3. From germline, CDR1 is SGHRS and CDR2 YFSETQ. This CDR3 is CASSLQGGDYEQYF. The DNA for the CDR3 is TGCGCCAGCAGCCTGCAAGGGGGCGACTACGAGCAGTACTTC. The full variable domain, in which reference TRBV5-1 and TRBJ2-7 provide the parts outside the CDR3, is KAGVTQTPRYLIKTRGQQVTLSCSPISGHRSVSWYQQTPGQGLQFLFEYFSETQRNKGNFPGRFSGRQFSNSRSEMNVSTLELGDSALYLCASSLQGGDYEQYFGPGTRLTVT.

This rearrangement joins TRBV19 to TRBJ2-7, with 8 bases lining up with TRBD2. The CDR3 loop spans 15 amino acids. Germline loops: CDR1 LNHDA, CDR2 SQIVND (reference sequence). V lost 5 bases and J lost 6; bases outside the gene matches: 12. CDR3 sequence: CASSFGGGFESEQYF. DNA of the CDR3: TGTGCCAGTAGTTTCGGGGGGGGCTTCGAGTCCGAGCAGTACTTC.

V and J are TRBV28 and TRBJ2-7, with a possible D match to TRBD2 (7 bases). This CDR3 contains 16 residues. The germline V and J ends were trimmed by 7 bases and 2 bases, with 21 bases remaining between them. Germline V lookup: CDR1 MDHEN, CDR2 SYDVKM. The CDR3 coding sequence is TGTGCCAGCAAAAAGGGGGGGGGTGGATCGACCTACGAGCAGTACTTC. It translates to CASKKGGGGSTYEQYF.

This clone was observed once. The chain joins TRBV15 to TRBJ2-7, with D maybe TRBD1 (5 bases). CDR1 and CDR2 from the germline V gene are LNHNV and YYDKDF (reference sequence). CDR3 length: 13 residues. Trimming removed 0 bases at V and 3 bases at J, with 6 bases between. The CDR3 here is CATSRDRGYEQYF. The CDR3 DNA sequence: TGTGCCACCAGCAGAGATAGGGGCTACGAGCAGTACTTC.

The gene calls are TRBV6-4 and TRBJ2-6; perhaps TRBD1 as D (5 bases). Trimming removed 4 bases at V and 0 bases at J, with 10 bases between. Germline loops: CDR1 MRHNA, CDR2 SNTAGT. The length of the CDR3 is 16 residues. The CDR3 DNA reads as TGTGCCAGCAGTGTCCAAGACAGCTCTGGGGCCAACGTCCTGACTTTC. Its protein product is CASSVQDSSGANVLTF.

J is TRBJ2-4 and V is TRBV11-2, with D perhaps matching TRBD1 (6 bases). CDR1 and CDR2 (germline): SGHAT, FQNNGV. The germline V and J ends were trimmed by 5 bases and 0 bases, with 14 bases remaining between them. The CDR3 runs 16 residues. CDR3 coding DNA: TGTGCCAGCAGCATCAACAGGGACCTAGCCAAAAACATTCAGTACTTC. Amino acids: CASSINRDLAKNIQYF.

V is TRBV5-6 and J is TRBJ1-4; D might be TRBD1 (5 bases). Germline V gene lookup returns CDR1 SGHDT and CDR2 YYEEEE. Trimming took off 4 bases at V and 1 base at J, with 20 bases between the two ends. The CDR3 consists of 18 residues. CDR3 protein: CASSQGPLRGQTNEKLFF. The CDR3 nucleotides are TGTGCCAGCAGCCAGGGCCCGTTGCGCGGCCAAACTAATGAAAAACTGTTTTTT.

The chain combines TRBV9 with TRBJ1-1; TRBD1 agrees at 9 bases. Trimming cost V 2 bases and J 10 bases; bases outside gene matches: 12. Germline loops: CDR1 SGDLS, CDR2 YYNGEE. The CDR3 extends over 15 amino acids. The CDR3 protein is CASSVDRDRVMGAFF. As DNA, the CDR3 is TGTGCCAGCAGCGTCGACCGGGACAGGGTCATGGGAGCTTTCTTT.

This clone was observed a single time. The CDR3 is CASNPGQGYEQYF. The CDR3 nucleotides are TGTGCCAGCAACCCGGGACAGGGCTACGAGCAGTACTTC. The rearrangement uses TRBV19 and TRBJ2-7; 9 bases align to TRBD1. J lost 3 bases, V lost 9 bases, and 6 bases had no gene match. Germline CDR1 LNHDA, CDR2 SQIVND (reference sequence). This CDR3 spans 13 amino acids.

In nucleotides, the CDR3 is TGCGCCAGCAGTGACCCGGGACAGGTGGCGATTCAGTACTTC. Residues: CASSDPGQVAIQYF. J is TRBJ2-4 and V is TRBV10-1; TRBD1 agrees at 8 bases. There are 14 residues in the CDR3. V lost 3 bases, J lost 10 bases, and 8 bases stayed unmatched. Germline assignment: CDR1 WNHNN and CDR2 SYGVQD (reference sequence).

The chain carries TRBV5-6 and TRBJ2-1, with D perhaps matching TRBD1 (5 bases). This CDR3 has 15 residues. The germline V and J ends were trimmed by 2 bases and 0 bases, with 9 bases remaining between them. Germline V gives CDR1 SGHDT, CDR2 YYEEEE. The CDR3 is CASSFRVSSYNEQFF. As DNA, the CDR3 is TGTGCCAGCAGCTTCAGGGTAAGCTCCTACAATGAGCAGTTCTTC.

The chain couples TRBV9 to TRBJ2-1, with D uncertain. CDR1 and CDR2 (germline): SGDLS, YYNGEE. V lost 4 bases and J lost 6, with 20 bases in between. The CDR3 is made up of 16 amino acids. This chain's CDR3 is CASSSTIKTAPNEQFF. In DNA, the CDR3 is TGTGCCAGCAGCTCGACAATTAAAACGGCCCCCAATGAGCAGTTCTTC. The full variable domain, rest sourced from reference TRBV9 and TRBJ2-1, is DSGVTQTPKHLITATGQRVTLRCSPRSGDLSVYWYQQSLDQGLQFLIQYYNGEERAKGNILERFSAQQFPDLHSELNLSSLELGDSALYFCASSSTIKTAPNEQFFGPGTRLTVL.

On this clone itself: A junction boundary mismatches the germline segment, possibly from a read error. The chain has TRBV5-1 and TRBJ1-4; D not resolved. Germline values: CDR1 SGHRS, CDR2 YFSETQ. The CDR3 loop spans 18 amino acids. Here the CDR3 reads CASSLAGSLFSTDEKLFF. The CDR3 DNA reads as TGCGCCAGCAGCTTGGCCGGGTCCCTTTTTTCAACTGATGAAAAACTGTTTTTT.

The chain couples TRBV7-9 to TRBJ2-1; 10 bases line up with TRBD2. The length of the CDR3 is 16 residues. The trim removed 2 bases at V and 7 bases at J, leaving 8 bases unmatched. Germline CDR1 reads SEHNR; CDR2 reads FQNEAQ (reference sequence). CDR3 sequence reads: CASSLLAGVVGNEQFF. CDR3 nucleotides: TGTGCCAGCAGCTTACTAGCGGGAGTGGTAGGGAATGAGCAGTTCTTC.

The V call is TRBV5-6, the J call TRBJ1-3; no clear D. This CDR3 is 16 amino acids long. Germline CDR1 and CDR2: SGHDT and YYEEEE. V gave up 0 bases and J gave up 0 bases, with 10 bases separating them. The CDR3 loop is CASSLDGGLSGNTIYF. In nucleotides, the CDR3 is TGTGCCAGCAGCTTGGATGGAGGCCTCTCTGGAAACACCATATATTTT.

This chain links TRBV6-6 with TRBJ1-1; D gene uncertain. V was pared by 2 bases and J by 6 bases, with 16 bases between. Germline V CDR1 and CDR2: MNHNY, SVGAGI (reference sequence). There are 15 residues in the CDR3. The CDR3 DNA is TGTGCCAGCAGTTACCGCGGACCGGGAGGCTCTGAAGCTTTCTTT. It specifies CASSYRGPGGSEAFF.

This chain links TRBV4-3 with TRBJ2-7; D might be TRBD1 (6 bases). Looked up from germline, CDR1 is LGHNA and CDR2 is YSLEER. V was trimmed by 0 bases and J by 2 bases, leaving 8 bases between them. CDR3 length: 14 amino acids. The CDR3 spells CASSQETGPYEQYF. The CDR3 DNA is TGCGCCAGCAGCCAAGAAACAGGGCCCTACGAGCAGTACTTC.

This clone was recorded a few times. The gene calls are TRBV7-9 and TRBJ1-1; tentatively, D is TRBD1 (5 bases). The CDR3 has 13 residues. V lost 3 bases and J lost 5, with 10 bases in between. From germline, CDR1 is SEHNR and CDR2 FQNEAQ (reference sequence). This CDR3 is CASSFGGGTEAFF. CDR3 in DNA: TGTGCCAGCAGCTTTGGGGGAGGAACTGAAGCTTTCTTT.

This sequence joins TRBV28 and TRBJ2-7; TRBD1 agrees at 9 bases. The CDR3 spans 15 residues. CDR1 MDHEN and CDR2 SYDVKM come from the germline V gene. Losses at the gene ends were 5 bases for V and 5 bases for J; bases not matched to a gene: 10. CDR3 DNA: TGTGCCAGCAGTCCGTTGACAGGGGGACGAGACGAGCAGTACTTC. It is translated as CASSPLTGGRDEQYF.

This chain joins TRBV28 and TRBJ1-5, with D tentatively TRBD1 (5 bases). The CDR3 consists of 14 residues. The germline CDR1 and CDR2 sequences are MDHEN and SYDVKM. V gave up 1 base and J gave up 5 bases, with 9 bases separating them. The CDR3 bases are TGTGCCAGCAGTTTATCCGGGGGGTATCAGCCCCAGCATTTT. It is translated as CASSLSGGYQPQHF.

This clone was seen a few times. J is TRBJ1-5 and V is TRBV27, with 7 bases matching TRBD1. The V gene's germline CDR1 is MNHEY and CDR2 SMNVEV (reference sequence). The CDR3 spans 15 residues. With 4 bases clipped from V and 6 bases from J, the junction kept 9 bases outside the gene matches. The CDR3 sequence is CASSYSAGGSQPQHF. In DNA, the CDR3 is TGTGCCAGCAGTTACTCCGCAGGGGGGAGTCAGCCCCAGCATTTT.